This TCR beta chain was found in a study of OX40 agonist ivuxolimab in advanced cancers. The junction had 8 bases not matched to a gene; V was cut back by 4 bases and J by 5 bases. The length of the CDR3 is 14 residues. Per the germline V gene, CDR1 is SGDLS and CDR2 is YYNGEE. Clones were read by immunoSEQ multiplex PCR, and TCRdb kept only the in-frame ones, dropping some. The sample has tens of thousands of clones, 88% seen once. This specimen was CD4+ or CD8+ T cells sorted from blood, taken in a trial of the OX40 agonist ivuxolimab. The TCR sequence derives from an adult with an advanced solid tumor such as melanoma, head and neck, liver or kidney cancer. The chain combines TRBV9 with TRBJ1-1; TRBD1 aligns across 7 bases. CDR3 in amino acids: CASSSQGGGTEAFF. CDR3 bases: TGTGCCAGCAGCTCCCAGGGGGGGGGAACTGAAGCTTTCTTT.